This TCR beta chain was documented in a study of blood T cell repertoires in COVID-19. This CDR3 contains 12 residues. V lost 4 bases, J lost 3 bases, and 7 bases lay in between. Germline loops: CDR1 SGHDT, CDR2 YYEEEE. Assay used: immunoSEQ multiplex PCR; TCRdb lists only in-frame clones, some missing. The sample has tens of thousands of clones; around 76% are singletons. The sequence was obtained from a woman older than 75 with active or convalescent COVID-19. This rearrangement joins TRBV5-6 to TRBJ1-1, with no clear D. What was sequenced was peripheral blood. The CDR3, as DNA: TGTGCCAGCAGCGGGCGGGACACTGAAGCTTTCTTT. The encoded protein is CASSGRDTEAFF.